These 15 T cell receptor beta chains originate from one sample sequenced in a study of T cell clonality in common variable immunodeficiency. Some clones are missing from TCRdb's copy, which holds only in-frame ones; the method was immunoSEQ multiplex PCR. The sample shows some 44,000 clones, none of them appearing just once. The sample comprised peripheral blood mononuclear cells. These receptors all come from a person aged 18-70 years in good health.

In its sample, this clone was seen many times. The CDR3 goes on 3 residues after the read ends, and that part is filled in from the germline J gene. V gene TRBV5-1 combines with J gene TRBJ2-5, with D possibly matching TRBD1 (5 bases). CDR3 length: 13 amino acids. CDR1 SGHRS and CDR2 YFSETQ come from the germline V gene. V was cut by 4 bases and J by 2 bases, with 9 bases left in between. The CDR3 sequence: CASSPTVQETQYF. The sequenced CDR3 bases are TGCGCCAGCAGCCCGACAGTGCAAGAGACC.

This clone was counted at least ten times. The CDR3 end falls 3 residues outside the read, so it is completed with the germline J gene. The chain uses TRBV7-2 and TRBJ1-3; D call uncertain. Trimming pared 5 bases from V and 2 bases from J, leaving 13 bases between. The CDR3 has 15 amino acids. CDR1 is SGHTA and CDR2 is FQGNSA in the germline V gene. The CDR3 DNA, read in part, is TGTGCCAGCAGCCCGGTAGGGTCTGCTGGAAACACC. Translated: CASSPVGSAGNT. The whole CDR3 sequence is CASSPVGSAGNTIYF.

Concerning this clone: The CDR3 end is not reached by the read, which stops 3 residues before it; the germline J gene fills it in. This sequence joins TRBV2 and TRBJ2-1; 9 nucleotides match TRBD1. V was pared by 1 base and J by 5 bases, with 3 bases of the junction left unmatched. The CDR3 has 15 residues. Germline CDR1 is SNHLY and CDR2 is FYNNEI. CDR3 protein: CASSEGGTGHNEQFF. The CDR3 DNA, read in part, is TGTGCCAGCAGTGAAGGGGGGACAGGGCACAATGAG.

This clone was seen many times. The read ends 3 residues early relative to the CDR3; the germline J gene fills the gap. V and J are TRBV11-2 and TRBJ2-7; 7 nucleotides line up with TRBD1. Losses at the gene ends were 5 bases for V and 6 bases for J; bases not matched to a gene: 4. Germline V gene sequence: CDR1 SGHAT, CDR2 FQNNGV. This CDR3 region has 12 residues. CDR3: CASSQTGFEQYF. Partial CDR3 DNA: TGTGCCAGCAGCCAGACAGGGTTCGAG.

The table lists this clone with many counts. The read finishes 3 residues shy of the CDR3 end, and the germline J gene is used to complete it. The chain recombines TRBV7-3 with TRBJ1-2; a weak D match, TRBD1 (5 bases). This CDR3 contains 13 residues. The germline V gene has CDR1 SGHTA and CDR2 FQGTGA. Trimming removed 2 bases from V and 6 bases from J, with 10 bases in between. CDR3 bases read: TGTGCCAGCAGCTTAGTCCCAGGGAATGGC. Protein sequence: CASSLVPGNG. The entire CDR3 protein reads CASSLVPGNGYTF.

This clone was seen ten or more times. The CDR3 extends 3 residues past the end of the read, so its final part is completed from the germline J gene. J is TRBJ1-1 and V is TRBV6-1; TRBD1 matches 8 bases. The J segment lost 4 bases and the V segment lost 4 bases, leaving 2 bases of the junction unmatched. CDR1 and CDR2 (germline): MNHNS, SASEGT. The CDR3 totals 13 residues. CDR3 bases read: TGTGCCAGCAGTGCCGACAGGGGCACTGAA. Protein product: CASSADRGTE. In full, the CDR3 reads CASSADRGTEAFF.

This clone appeared a few times. The CDR3 end lies 3 residues beyond the end of the read and is filled in from the germline J gene. This sequence joins TRBV7-9 and TRBJ1-2, with 9 bases identical to TRBD1. The CDR3 spans 14 residues. Germline V gives CDR1 SEHNR, CDR2 FQNEAQ (reference sequence). CDR3 bases read: TGTGCCAGCAGTTCGGGTACAGGGGGCCGGGGC. It encodes CASSSGTGGRG. The full CDR3 sequence reads CASSSGTGGRGYTF.

Many counts were recorded for this clone. The read stops 3 residues short of the end of the CDR3; the missing end is completed from the germline J gene. The chain is built from TRBV7-3 and TRBJ2-1; tentatively, D is TRBD1 (7 bases). The V end was cut by 4 bases, the J end by 4 bases, with 14 bases between. This CDR3 contains 15 residues. Germline V lookup: CDR1 SGHTA, CDR2 FQGTGA. The DNA read from the CDR3 is TGTGCCAGCAGCTCAGGGGGAGGAGTGTACAATGAG. Translated, it gives CASSSGGGVYNE. The full CDR3 sequence reads CASSSGGGVYNEQFF.

This clone was recorded at least ten times. The sequence runs out 3 residues before the end of the CDR3; the remainder is reconstructed from the germline J gene. Other nucleotide sequences from this sample produce the same CDR3. The rearrangement links TRBV20-1 to TRBJ2-2, with 14 nucleotides matching TRBD2. CDR1 is DFQATT, CDR2 SNEGSKA, per germline (reference sequence). The length of the CDR3 is 15 residues. V lost 3 bases and J lost 5; bases outside the gene matches: 2. The DNA read from the CDR3 is TGCAGTGCTAGGACTAGCGGGGGGGGGACCGGGGAG. This translates into CSARTSGGGTGE. The full-length CDR3 reads as CSARTSGGGTGELFF.

To note about this clone: The read ends 3 residues shy of where the CDR3 ends; the end is completed using the germline J gene. The genes are TRBV7-9 and TRBJ2-4, with TRBD2 matching over 8 bases. The germline CDR1 and CDR2 sequences are SEHNR and FQNEAQ (reference sequence). This CDR3 comprises 13 residues. This chain's CDR3 is CASSQSGAGGQYF. CDR3 DNA (partial): TGTGCCAGCAGTCAAAGTGGGGCGGGGGGT.

For this clone: The read ends 3 residues before the CDR3 terminus; that terminus is restored from the germline J gene. J is TRBJ2-4 and V is TRBV23-1, with D possibly being TRBD1 (6 bases). TRBV23-1 is filed as an ORF, its function uncertain. The CDR3 covers 13 residues. The CDR3 loop is CATRGRGFGGQYF. The sequenced CDR3 bases are TGCGCCACCAGGGGTCGGGGATTCGGTGGT.

This clone was seen repeatedly, ten times or more. The read comes to an end 3 residues before the CDR3 does, leaving the germline J gene to fill in the end. The rearrangement links TRBV29-1 to TRBJ2-7; 14 bases fit TRBD2. CDR1 is SQVTM and CDR2 is ANQGSEA in the germline V gene. V gave up 6 bases and J gave up 5 bases; unmatched junction bases: 6. The CDR3 loop spans 14 amino acids. CDR3 sequence reads: CSVSGTSGSDEQYF. CDR3 DNA, as far as it was read: TGCAGCGTATCAGGGACTAGCGGGAGTGACGAG.

This clone has a count of ten or more. The read is 3 residues too short to cover the CDR3 end, so that end is filled in from the germline J gene. The V call is TRBV28, the J call TRBJ2-5; D remains ambiguous. CDR1 and CDR2 from the germline V gene are MDHEN and SYDVKM. Trimming left V 8 bases short and J 2 bases short, with 6 bases between. The CDR3 contains 11 residues. This CDR3 is CASRTQETQYF. The CDR3 DNA, read in part, is TGTGCCAGCCGAACACAAGAGACC. The entire variable domain, with the rest obtained from reference TRBV28 and TRBJ2-5, is as follows: DVKVTQSSRYLVKRTGEKVFLECVQDMDHENMFWYRQDPGLGLRLIYFSYDVKMKEKGDIPEGYSVSREKKERFSLILESASTNQTSMYLCASRTQETQYFGPGTRLLVL.

Ten or more counts support this clone. One end of the junction is discordant with germline, which a read error may explain. The read halts 3 residues ahead of the CDR3 end, with the missing end drawn from the germline J gene. V usage is TRBV7-7 and J usage is TRBJ2-5, with 12 bases aligning to TRBD2. The germline CDR1 and CDR2 sequences are SSHAT and FNYEAQ (reference sequence). This CDR3 region has 16 residues. The CDR3 sequence is CASSLAGLAGRETQYF. CDR3 DNA (partial): TGTGCTAGCAGCTTAGCTGGACTAGCGGGGAGAGAGACC.

Remarks on this clone: The read ends 3 residues shy of where the CDR3 ends; the end is completed using the germline J gene. V and J are TRBV5-1 and TRBJ2-1, with D tentatively TRBD2 (5 bases). The CDR3 has 14 amino acids. CDR1 SGHRS and CDR2 YFSETQ come from the germline V gene. V was cut by 4 bases and J by 4 bases, with 12 bases left in between. CDR3 DNA, as far as it was read: TGCGCCAGCAGCAGAGGTAGCGTATACAATGAG. This sequence encodes CASSRGSVYNE. The full CDR3 reads CASSRGSVYNEQFF.